The sample holds a few counts of the clone carrying this T cell receptor (beta chain). This sample is part of a study of T-cell reconstitution after alpha-beta-depleted transplantation in children. Deletions cut 5 bases from V and 3 bases from J, with 15 bases between. Germline V lookup: CDR1 SGHRS, CDR2 YFSETQ. The CDR3 consists of 15 residues. Unique molecular identifiers featured in how the TCRbeta library was prepared. TCRdb processed the PCR reads anew with MiXCR; each CDR3 protein has one entry. In the table there are about 610,000 distinct CDR3 sequences, approximately 10% of which are singletons.

The sequencing here drew on PBMCs from the stem cell graft donor, taken from the stem cell graft. This TCR derives from a human donor who donated a stem cell graft to a child with acute myeloid leukemia. The genes are TRBV5-1 and TRBJ2-1; D may be TRBD1 or TRBD2 (7 bases each). CDR3 loop: CASRGRGGNYNEQFF. Written as DNA, the CDR3 is TGCGCCAGCAGAGGCAGGGGGGGGAACTACAATGAGCAGTTCTTC.